This is a list of T cell receptor beta chains from one sample in a study of T cell repertoires and Cas9 in healthy adults. Method: immunoSEQ multiplex PCR; TCRdb's copy keeps in-frame clones and lacks some. This sample has roughly 13,000 clones, with roughly 89% found just once. Input material: Tregs (CD4+, CD25+, CD127-, CD137-, CD154-) from PBMCs; culture status not recorded. These receptors originate from a human donor in good health. The CDR3 runs from the conserved cysteine through the conserved F or W. D genes are given only for firm matches. The size of a clone is reported for some rows only, either as once, few or many, or as a class for expanded clones.

v_gene	j_gene	abundance	d_gene	CDR3nt	CDR3aa
TRBV2	TRBJ1-3	.	.	TGTGCCAGCAGTGCGGAGCCTGGAAACACCATATATTTT	CASSAEPGNTIYF
TRBV6-4	TRBJ1-2	.	TRBD1	TGTGCCAGCTCGGCGAGGGGGCAGGACTATGGCTACACCTTC	CASSARGQDYGYTF
TRBV5-4	TRBJ2-1	.	.	TGTGCCAGCAGCTTGGACGGGAGCTCCTACAATGAGCAGTTCTTC	CASSLDGSSYNEQFF
TRBV4-1	TRBJ1-3	.	TRBD1	TGCGCCAGCAGCCCTCGGACAGGGCCTCTCTCTGGAAACACCATATATTTT	CASSPRTGPLSGNTIYF
TRBV18	TRBJ1-4	.	.	TGTGCCAGCTCACCCCCCGGTAATAATGAAAAACTGTTTTTT	CASSPPGNNEKLFF
TRBV5-4	TRBJ1-6	.	TRBD1	TGTGCCAGCAGCCTAGGACAGGGGAGCTCCTATAATTCACCCCTCCACTTT	CASSLGQGSSYNSPLHF
TRBV18	TRBJ2-2	.	.	TGTGCCAGCTCACCCCGTCGTGCGAACACCGGGGAGCTGTTTTTT	CASSPRRANTGELFF
TRBV10-2	TRBJ1-2	.	.	TGCGCCAGCAGTGAGTCGCTCGTACGGTATGGCTACACCTTC	CASSESLVRYGYTF
TRBV19	TRBJ2-7	few	TRBD2	TGTGCCAGCCGCGGGGGGCGAGTCCCCATCAACGAGCAGTACTTC	CASRGGRVPINEQYF
TRBV19	TRBJ1-5	.	TRBD1	TGTGCCAGTAGTCCCGGGGGACAGGCTAATCAGCCCCAGCATTTT	CASSPGGQANQPQHF
TRBV11-3	TRBJ1-6	.	.	TGTGCCAGCAGCTTAGGGGGGACCCCAAATTCACCCCTCCACTTT	CASSLGGTPNSPLHF
TRBV7-2	TRBJ1-1	.	.	TGTGCCAGCAGCTTAGCCCGGCACACTGAAGCTTTCTTT	CASSLARHTEAFF
TRBV5-1	TRBJ1-2	.	TRBD1	TGCGCCAGCAGCATGCCCCCAGGGGGCGGCTATGGCTACACCTTC	CASSMPPGGGYGYTF
TRBV19	TRBJ2-1	.	TRBD2	TGTGCCAGTAGTCCCCTCTGGACTAGCGGGGGGGTGTATTACAATGAGCAGTTCTTC	CASSPLWTSGGVYYNEQFF
TRBV28	TRBJ2-3	.	TRBD2	TGTGCCAGCAGCCCGACTAGCGGGAGTTGGGTGTCGCCAGATACGCAGTATTTT	CASSPTSGSWVSPDTQYF
TRBV5-1	TRBJ1-1	.	TRBD1	TGCGCCAGCAGCTTTACAGGGGACACTGAAGCTTTCTTT	CASSFTGDTEAFF
TRBV5-4	TRBJ2-7	.	TRBD1	TGTGCCAGCAGCAGTCGGACAGGGGGCTACGAGCAGTACTTC	CASSSRTGGYEQYF
TRBV10-3	TRBJ1-2	.	.	TGTGCCGTAATAATGAAACGACCGTATGGCTACACCTTC	CAVIMKRPYGYTF
TRBV15	TRBJ1-1	.	.	TGTGCCACCAGCAGAGATAGACAACCGTACACTGAAGCTTTCTTT	CATSRDRQPYTEAFF
TRBV15	TRBJ1-4	.	TRBD1	TGTGCCACCAGCAGAGACAGGGGGCAGGGTGAAAAACTGTTTTTT	CATSRDRGQGEKLFF
TRBV28	TRBJ2-2	.	.	TGTGCCAGCATGGGACTTAGCACCGGGGAGCTGTTTTTT	CASMGLSTGELFF
TRBV7-2	TRBJ2-7	few	.	TGTGCCAGCAGCTTAAACGGCCGGGAAAACCTGGGGGAGCAGTACTTC	CASSLNGRENLGEQYF
TRBV19	TRBJ1-5	.	TRBD1	TGTGCCAGTAGAGCCGGGACAGCGGGCCAGCCCCAGCATTTT	CASRAGTAGQPQHF
TRBV10-3	TRBJ1-2	.	.	TGTGCCATCAGTGGAAGTGGGGGAAATGGCTACACCTTC	CAISGSGGNGYTF
TRBV11-2	TRBJ2-3	.	TRBD2	TGTGCCAGCAGCTTTACCGGGAGGGCCGTGGGGTATTTT	CASSFTGRAVGYF
TRBV11-2	TRBJ1-3	.	.	TGTGCCAGCAGCTTTAGCGAGGGCCCTGGAAACACCATATATTTT	CASSFSEGPGNTIYF
TRBV5-6	TRBJ1-1	once	.	TGTGCCAGCAGCGAGCAGGGGTTTCGTAACACTGAAGCTTTCTTT	CASSEQGFRNTEAFF
TRBV6-1	TRBJ1-6	.	TRBD1	TGTGCCAGCAGTGCCCCCCGACAGGGTGTTTCACCCCTCCACTTT	CASSAPRQGVSPLHF
TRBV18	TRBJ1-1	.	.	TGTGCCAGCTCACCACCGGCCGCTAACACTGAAGCTTTCTTT	CASSPPAANTEAFF
TRBV6-6	TRBJ1-5	.	.	TGTGCCAGCAGCTCGCAGGGATATCAGCCCCAGCATTTT	CASSSQGYQPQHF
TRBV6-5	TRBJ2-7	.	TRBD1	TGTGCCAGCAGTCAGGGACAGGGTAGGTACGAGCAGTACTTC	CASSQGQGRYEQYF
TRBV9	TRBJ2-2	once	.	TGTGCCAGCAGCGTAGGTATGGTTAGCGGGGAGCTGTTTTTT	CASSVGMVSGELFF
TRBV4-1	TRBJ2-7	once	.	TGCGCCAGCAGCCAAGATCCTCAAGGGCTCTACGAGCAGTACTTC	CASSQDPQGLYEQYF
TRBV6-1	TRBJ2-7	once	TRBD2	TGTGCCAGCAGTGGACTAGCTATACCTTACGAGCAGTACTTC	CASSGLAIPYEQYF
TRBV5-1	TRBJ1-5	.	.	TGCGCCAGCAGCCCTGGCTCAGGAAACAATCAGCCCCAGCATTTT	CASSPGSGNNQPQHF
TRBV5-4	TRBJ2-1	once	TRBD2	TGTGCCAGCAGCTTAGCGGGAGTAGTTTTAAGTGAGCAGTTCTTC	CASSLAGVVLSEQFF
TRBV19	TRBJ1-1	.	TRBD1	TGTGCCAGTAAGGGGACAGCGTTGAACACTGAAGCTTTCTTT	CASKGTALNTEAFF
TRBV10-3	TRBJ2-3	few	.	TGTGCCATTACAGCCTCGTTCACCACAGATACGCAGTATTTT	CAITASFTTDTQYF
TRBV2	TRBJ2-1	.	.	TGTGCCAGCACTTCCAGGGGAGGGTATGAGCAGTTCTTC	CASTSRGGYEQFF
TRBV19	TRBJ2-1	.	.	TGTGCCAGTAGTACCCGCGCTATCCGGGGGACCTACAATGAGCAGTTCTTC	CASSTRAIRGTYNEQFF
TRBV6-1	TRBJ1-5	.	.	TGTGCCAGCAGCCAATCCGGGACGGTCAATCAGCCCCAGCATTTT	CASSQSGTVNQPQHF
TRBV7-3	TRBJ2-5	.	TRBD2	TGTGCCAGCAGCTTCACACGGGGGGGACACGAGACCCAGTACTTC	CASSFTRGGHETQYF
TRBV8-2	TRBJ2-6	once	.	TGTGGCACAGTGTTAATAACACAAAGTCGGGCCAACGTCCTGACTTTC	CGTVLITQSRANVLTF
TRBV18	TRBJ2-7	.	.	TGTGCCAGCTCACCGATGATGAGAAAAAGGGACGGCTACGAGCAGTACTTC	CASSPMMRKRDGYEQYF
TRBV6-1	TRBJ1-3	.	.	TGTGCCAGCAGGTTACAGGGAATGGGTGGAAACACCATATATTTT	CASRLQGMGGNTIYF
TRBV19	TRBJ2-4	.	.	TGTGCCAGTAGTATCAGGCGGAACCTAGCCAAAAACATTCAGTACTTC	CASSIRRNLAKNIQYF
TRBV7-9	TRBJ1-2	.	.	TGTGCCAGCAGCCCATCGAGGGGTCTTGTCTATGGCTACACCTTC	CASSPSRGLVYGYTF
TRBV28	TRBJ2-7	.	.	TGTGCCAGCAGTTTAGGGTCCTACGAGCAGTACTTC	CASSLGSYEQYF
TRBV11-3	TRBJ2-5	once	TRBD2	TGTGCCAGCAGCCCCGGACTAGCGGGGAACCAAGAGACCCAGTACTTC	CASSPGLAGNQETQYF